This entry concerns a single T cell receptor (beta chain). Deep was the level at which the assay was run. Produced via immunoSEQ multiplex PCR; TCRdb's table is partial and in-frame only. The repertoire consists of fewer than 700,000 clones, with around 77% occurring once and the leading ten covering approximately 12%. The data stem from a study of shared clonotypes between healthy human individuals. The germline CDR1 and CDR2 sequences are LGHNA and YNFKEQ. The CDR3 extends over 16 amino acids. Trimming removed 4 bases from V and 5 bases from J, with 19 bases in between. This chain uses TRBV4-2 with TRBJ2-3, with a tentative D call TRBD1 (5 bases). This TCR was recovered from a woman aged 40 to 55 in good health. Some clones in this sample may be carry-over from other donors' samples. Sample: PBMCs. CDR3 region: CASSPITGQGLDTQYF. For the CDR3, the DNA is TGTGCCAGCAGCCCCATAACCGGCCAGGGTTTAGATACGCAGTATTTT.